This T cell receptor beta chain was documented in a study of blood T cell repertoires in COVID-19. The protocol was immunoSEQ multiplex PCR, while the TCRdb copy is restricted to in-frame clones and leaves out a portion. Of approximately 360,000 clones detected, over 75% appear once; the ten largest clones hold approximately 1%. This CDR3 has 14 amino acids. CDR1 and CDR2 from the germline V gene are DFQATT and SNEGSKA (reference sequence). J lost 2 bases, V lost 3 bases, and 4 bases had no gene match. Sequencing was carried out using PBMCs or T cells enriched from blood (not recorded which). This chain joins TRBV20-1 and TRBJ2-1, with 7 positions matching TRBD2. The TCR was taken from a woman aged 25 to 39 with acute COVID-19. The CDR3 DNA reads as TGCAGTGCTAGTCTAGCGGCCACCTACAATGAGCAGTTCTTC. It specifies CSASLAATYNEQFF.